The 21 T cell receptor beta chains reported below all come from one sample, sequenced in a study of chemoradiotherapy in HPV16-positive cancers. Method: immunoSEQ multiplex PCR; TCRdb's copy keeps in-frame clones and lacks some. The top ten hold around two fifths of the sample, which has some 8,300 clones, about 68% seen once. Sample: tumor tissue, taken from a patient who underwent chemoradiotherapy. The source of these receptors is a human donor with HPV-associated anogenital cancer.

This clone came up a few times. The chain has TRBV15 and TRBJ1-5; D is unclear. Germline CDR1 and CDR2: LNHNV and YYDKDF (reference sequence). CDR3 length equals 18 residues. V lost 0 bases to trimming and J lost 4 bases, with 19 bases between them. CDR3 sequence (DNA): TGTGCCACCAGCAGAGATCCGATCCGTGGGTGGTCGAATCAGCCCCAGCATTTT. It translates to CATSRDPIRGWSNQPQHF.

This chain connects TRBV4-3 to TRBJ2-4, with a tentative D call TRBD1 (5 bases). Between the trimmed V and J ends, which lost 0 bases and 0 bases, there was a span of 9 bases. The CDR3 totals 16 residues. Germline lookup yields CDR1 LGHNA and CDR2 YSLEER. This CDR3 is CASSQDATVAKNIQYF. The CDR3 coding sequence is TGCGCCAGCAGCCAAGATGCGACAGTAGCCAAAAACATTCAGTACTTC.

The rearrangement links TRBV5-1 to TRBJ2-2, with 10 positions matching TRBD1. With V trimmed by 2 bases and J by 3 bases, 10 bases remained unmatched. Germline-derived CDR1 and CDR2 are SGHRS and YFSETQ. The CDR3 length is 18 residues. CDR3 in amino acids: CASSFPPDRGKDTGELFF. The CDR3 DNA is TGCGCCAGCAGCTTTCCCCCGGACAGGGGGAAGGACACCGGGGAGCTGTTTTTT.

The chain combines TRBV6-1 with TRBJ1-5; D unclear. This CDR3 has 13 amino acids. Trimming removed 5 bases at V and 7 bases at J, with 12 bases between. Germline CDR1 and CDR2: MNHNS and SASEGT. CDR3 region: CASSRLLGQPQHF. In nucleotides, the CDR3 is TGTGCCAGCAGTCGACTACTCGGGCAGCCCCAGCATTTT.

The rearrangement links TRBV7-9 to TRBJ2-1; D gene uncertain. The V end was cut by 1 base, the J end by 11 bases, with 6 bases between. Germline values: CDR1 SEHNR, CDR2 FQNEAQ (reference sequence). The CDR3 has 11 residues. The CDR3 coding sequence is TGTGCCAGCAGCTTAGTTGGACAGCAGTTCTTC. Translation gives CASSLVGQQFF.

This chain links TRBV6-6 with TRBJ2-2; D call uncertain. V dropped 5 bases and J dropped 1 base, with 11 bases sitting between them. Germline V gene sequence: CDR1 MNHNY, CDR2 SVGAGI (reference sequence). The CDR3 is made up of 15 amino acids. The CDR3 loop is CASSINKGNTGELFF. The CDR3 region has the DNA TGTGCCAGCAGTATCAACAAGGGGAACACCGGGGAGCTGTTTTTT.

The J gene is TRBJ1-3, the V gene TRBV11-3; D not resolved. The germline V and J ends were trimmed by 1 base and 2 bases, with 18 bases remaining between them. Germline V gene lookup returns CDR1 SGHNT and CDR2 YENEEA. CDR3 length: 18 residues. The CDR3 DNA reads as TGTGCCAGCAGCTTAGGGTTGGGAGGACTCCGCCCTGGAAACACCATATATTTT. Residues: CASSLGLGGLRPGNTIYF.

This rearrangement joins TRBV30 to TRBJ1-4; D not certain. The CDR3 runs 17 residues. The V end was cut by 7 bases, the J end by 5 bases, with 26 bases between. CDR1 and CDR2 (germline): GTSNPN, SVGIG (reference sequence). The CDR3 coding sequence is TGTGCCTCGCACTTGAACGGGGTTGGCCGATCCAATGAAAAACTGTTTTTT. Amino acids: CASHLNGVGRSNEKLFF.

The chain is built from TRBV19 and TRBJ2-1; TRBD2 agrees at 10 bases. This CDR3 contains 16 residues. Germline assignment: CDR1 LNHDA and CDR2 SQIVND (reference sequence). Trimming at V came to 7 bases and at J to 6 bases, leaving 12 bases not matched to a gene. CDR3 region: CASIARSSGSPNEQFF. CDR3 DNA sequence: TGTGCCAGTATCGCCCGTTCTAGCGGGAGCCCCAATGAGCAGTTCTTC.

This clone was seen a handful of times. The chain couples TRBV6-1 to TRBJ1-2; D may be TRBD1 (5 bases). CDR1 is MNHNS and CDR2 is SASEGT in the germline V gene. The CDR3 consists of 12 residues. V lost 4 bases to trimming and J lost 4 bases, with 7 bases between them. CDR3: CASSGQLYGYTF. In nucleotides, the CDR3 is TGTGCCAGCAGTGGACAGCTCTATGGCTACACCTTC.

CDR3 DNA sequence: TGCGCCAGCAGCCAAGATACCGAGCTAGCCAAAAACATTCAGTACTTC. It specifies CASSQDTELAKNIQYF. This chain uses TRBV4-1 with TRBJ2-4; D remains unclear. The CDR3 totals 16 residues. Deletions cut 0 bases from V and 0 bases from J, with 9 bases between. Per germline, CDR1 MGHRA and CDR2 YSYEKL.

CDR3 bases: TGTGCCAGCAGCCACCCCTCCGGGAGTTTAGCCGATAATTCACCCCTCCACTTT. Protein sequence: CASSHPSGSLADNSPLHF. The chain joins TRBV5-5 to TRBJ1-6; no definite D call. This CDR3 is built from 18 residues. Germline V CDR1 and CDR2: SGHKS, YYEKEE (reference sequence). Deletions cut 4 bases from V and 5 bases from J, with 22 bases between.

This chain links TRBV7-2 with TRBJ2-3, with TRBD2 identical over 7 bases. Trimming at V came to 5 bases and at J to 4 bases, leaving 15 bases not matched to a gene. This CDR3 has 17 amino acids. CDR1 and CDR2 from the germline V gene are SGHTA and FQGNSA. This CDR3 is CASSPGLGEGEADTQYF. The CDR3 bases are TGTGCCAGCAGCCCGGGTTTGGGGGAGGGCGAGGCAGATACGCAGTATTTT.

The rearrangement uses TRBV5-8 and TRBJ1-5, with D perhaps matching TRBD1 (5 bases). This CDR3 has 18 residues. Germline-derived CDR1 and CDR2 are SGHTS and YDEGEE. V was clipped by 6 bases and J by 2 bases, with 24 bases between them. In nucleotides, the CDR3 is TGTGCCAGCACCCGGAGCCTTGCGGGGGTGGAGGGCAATCAGCCCCAGCATTTT. It encodes CASTRSLAGVEGNQPQHF.

V usage is TRBV19 and J usage is TRBJ2-1; D may be TRBD2 (5 bases). CDR1 is LNHDA, CDR2 SQIVND, per germline (reference sequence). V was shortened by 5 bases and J by 7 bases, with 21 bases between the two germline ends. The CDR3 has 16 residues. The CDR3: CASSDPRSGTTNEQFF. CDR3 sequence (DNA): TGTGCCAGTAGTGATCCGAGAAGCGGTACGACTAATGAGCAGTTCTTC.

The rearrangement joins TRBV4-1 to TRBJ1-1; no firm D call. Trimming stripped 0 bases from V and 4 bases from J, with 3 bases between. Germline lookup yields CDR1 MGHRA and CDR2 YSYEKL. The CDR3 has 12 residues. The CDR3: CASSQDTTEAFF. In DNA, the CDR3 is TGCGCCAGCAGCCAAGATACCACTGAAGCTTTCTTT.

About this clone: Mismatch with germline at one junction end may stem from a read error. The genes are TRBV7-7 and TRBJ2-2, with D unclear. The germline V gene encodes CDR1 SSHAT and CDR2 FNYEAQ (reference sequence). CDR3 length: 13 residues. CDR3 loop: CASSLGFSGELFF. CDR3 DNA sequence: TGTGCTAGCAGCTTAGGTTTTTCCGGGGAGCTGTTTTTT.

This chain links TRBV19 with TRBJ1-3; no clear D gene. Deletions cut 7 bases from V and 3 bases from J, with 13 bases between. The CDR3 consists of 14 residues. Germline loops: CDR1 LNHDA, CDR2 SQIVND (reference sequence). The CDR3 sequence is CASKSERFGNTIYF. In nucleotides, the CDR3 is TGTGCCAGTAAGAGCGAGAGATTTGGAAACACCATATATTTT.

The chain recombines TRBV6-1 with TRBJ1-1; D might be TRBD1 (5 bases). Trimming stripped 6 bases from V and 4 bases from J, with 18 bases between. CDR1 MNHNS and CDR2 SASEGT come from the germline V gene. This CDR3 is built from 15 residues. CDR3 residues: CASRDYSGARTEAFF. The CDR3 DNA reads TGTGCCAGCAGAGATTATAGTGGGGCGCGCACTGAAGCTTTCTTT.

This clone was seen a single time. This chain joins TRBV20-1 and TRBJ1-1; unclear D gene. Looked up from germline, CDR1 is DFQATT and CDR2 is SNEGSKA (reference sequence). This CDR3 comprises 11 residues. V was shortened by 5 bases and J by 11 bases, with 15 bases between the two germline ends. This CDR3 reads CSAGESVYAFF. CDR3 bases: TGCAGTGCTGGGGAATCTGTCTATGCTTTCTTT.

The V gene is TRBV4-1, the J gene TRBJ1-2, with D maybe TRBD1 (6 bases). The CDR3 is made up of 17 amino acids. Trimming cost V 3 bases and J 0 bases, with 17 bases left between them. Germline CDR1 is MGHRA and CDR2 is YSYEKL. The CDR3 protein is CASSQPWGGRSNYGYTF. The CDR3 DNA sequence: TGCGCCAGCAGCCAGCCTTGGGGGGGCCGCTCTAACTATGGCTACACCTTC.